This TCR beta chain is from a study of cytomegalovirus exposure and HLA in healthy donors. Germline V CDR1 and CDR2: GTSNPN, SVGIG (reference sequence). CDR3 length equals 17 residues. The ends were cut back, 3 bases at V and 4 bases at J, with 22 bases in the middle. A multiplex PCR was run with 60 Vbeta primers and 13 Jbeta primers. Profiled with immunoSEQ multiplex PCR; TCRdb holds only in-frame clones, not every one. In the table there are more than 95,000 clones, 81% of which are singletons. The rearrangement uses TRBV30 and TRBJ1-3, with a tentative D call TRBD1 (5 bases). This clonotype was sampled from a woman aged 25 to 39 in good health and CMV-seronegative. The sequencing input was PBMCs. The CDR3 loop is CAWRYSLLTEKGNTIYF. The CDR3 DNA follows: TGTGCCTGGAGATATTCACTTTTGACAGAAAAAGGAAACACCATATATTTT. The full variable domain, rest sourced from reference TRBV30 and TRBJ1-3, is SQTIHQWPATLVQPVGSPLSLECTVEGTSNPNLYWYRQAAGRGLQLLFYSVGIGQISSEVPQNLSASRPQDRQFILSSKKLLLSDSGFYLCAWRYSLLTEKGNTIYFGEGSWLTVV.